A selection of T cell receptor beta chains follows, all from one sample in a study of blood T cell repertoires in COVID-19. Data came from immunoSEQ multiplex PCR; TCRdb stores just in-frame clones and leaves some out. This sample has 100,000 to 120,000 clones, with approximately 72% found just once. Material for sequencing was peripheral blood. The receptors shown here come from a woman aged 70-85 years with acute or convalescent COVID-19. Both conserved end residues are part of each CDR3. The order of the fields is V gene, CDR3 length, D gene, clone size, J gene, CDR3 DNA, CDR3 protein. The D gene is left open where the match is weak. Clone size is not always given. Where it is, it says once, few, many or a class for expanded clones.

v_gene: TRBV30; len: 15; d_gene: TRBD1; abundance: NA; j_gene: TRBJ1-6; CDR3nt: TGTGCCTGGAGTGTCGGACAGGGCTATAATTCACCCCTCCACTTT; CDR3aa: CAWSVGQGYNSPLHF
v_gene: TRBV7-2; len: 13; d_gene: NA; abundance: NA; j_gene: TRBJ1-1; CDR3nt: TGTGCCAGCAGGTTCGTAGGGGTTTCCGAAGCTTTCTTT; CDR3aa: CASRFVGVSEAFF
v_gene: TRBV5-1; len: 16; d_gene: TRBD1; abundance: NA; j_gene: TRBJ2-2; CDR3nt: TGCGCCAGCAGCTTGGAAATAGGGACAGGTACCGGGGAGCTGTTTTTT; CDR3aa: CASSLEIGTGTGELFF
v_gene: TRBV23-1; len: 15; d_gene: NA; abundance: once; j_gene: TRBJ1-2; CDR3nt: TGCGCCAGCAGTCAATCGACCGCTAGCTCCTATGGCTACACCTTC; CDR3aa: CASSQSTASSYGYTF
v_gene: TRBV7-9; len: 13; d_gene: NA; abundance: NA; j_gene: TRBJ1-1; CDR3nt: TGTGCCAGCAGCTTCCGATGGAGCACTGAAGCTTTCTTT; CDR3aa: CASSFRWSTEAFF
v_gene: TRBV27; len: 16; d_gene: TRBD1; abundance: many; j_gene: TRBJ2-7; CDR3nt: TGTGCCAGCAGTTCTTTCCGGACAGGAAACTCCTACGAGCAGTACTTC; CDR3aa: CASSSFRTGNSYEQYF
v_gene: TRBV18; len: 16; d_gene: TRBD1; abundance: NA; j_gene: TRBJ1-2; CDR3nt: TGTGCCAGCTCACCACTGAACGTACAGGGGGGAGCTGGCTACACCTTC; CDR3aa: CASSPLNVQGGAGYTF
v_gene: TRBV18; len: 16; d_gene: NA; abundance: NA; j_gene: TRBJ1-4; CDR3nt: TGTGCCAGCTCACCACCAATACAGGCGGAGAATGAAAAACTGTTTTTT; CDR3aa: CASSPPIQAENEKLFF
v_gene: TRBV11-2; len: 14; d_gene: NA; abundance: NA; j_gene: TRBJ2-3; CDR3nt: TGTGCCAGCAGCTTAGGAGGGCCCACAGATACGCAGTATTTT; CDR3aa: CASSLGGPTDTQYF
v_gene: TRBV2; len: 12; d_gene: NA; abundance: NA; j_gene: TRBJ1-2; CDR3nt: TGTGCCAGCAGGGGAGGAGAATATGGCTACACCTTC; CDR3aa: CASRGGEYGYTF
v_gene: TRBV5-1; len: 13; d_gene: NA; abundance: NA; j_gene: TRBJ2-7; CDR3nt: TGCGCCAGCAGGCCAGGGGTGGACTACGAGCAGTACTTC; CDR3aa: CASRPGVDYEQYF
v_gene: TRBV11-3; len: 17; d_gene: TRBD2; abundance: NA; j_gene: TRBJ2-2; CDR3nt: TGTGCCAGCAGCTCCCATCTAGCGGGGGGGAACACCGGGGAGCTGTTTTTT; CDR3aa: CASSSHLAGGNTGELFF
v_gene: TRBV15; len: 14; d_gene: TRBD1; abundance: NA; j_gene: TRBJ1-2; CDR3nt: TGTGCCACCAGCAGGTCCGGGACAGGGTATGGCTACACCTTC; CDR3aa: CATSRSGTGYGYTF
v_gene: TRBV9; len: 13; d_gene: NA; abundance: NA; j_gene: TRBJ1-2; CDR3nt: TGTGCCAGCAGCGTAGGAGGGATTGCTGGCTACACCTTC; CDR3aa: CASSVGGIAGYTF
v_gene: TRBV19; len: 14; d_gene: NA; abundance: NA; j_gene: TRBJ2-7; CDR3nt: TGTGCCAGTAGTATAGGGGCAGCTTCCTACGAGCAGTACTTC; CDR3aa: CASSIGAASYEQYF
v_gene: TRBV24-1; len: 14; d_gene: NA; abundance: few; j_gene: TRBJ2-3; CDR3nt: TGTGCCACCAGTGATTTAGGAGTGACAGATACGCAGTATTTT; CDR3aa: CATSDLGVTDTQYF
v_gene: TRBV18; len: 16; d_gene: NA; abundance: NA; j_gene: TRBJ1-3; CDR3nt: TGTGCCAGCTCACCACCGCGGTCTTTGAGTGGAAACACCATATATTTT; CDR3aa: CASSPPRSLSGNTIYF
v_gene: TRBV3-1/TRBV3-2; len: 12; d_gene: NA; abundance: few; j_gene: TRBJ1-3; CDR3nt: TGTGCCAGCAGCCGGGGCGGGGGCACCATATATTTT; CDR3aa: CASSRGGGTIYF
v_gene: TRBV7-2; len: 13; d_gene: TRBD1; abundance: NA; j_gene: TRBJ1-2; CDR3nt: TGTGCCAGCAGCTGGACAGGGTTCTATGGCTACACCTTC; CDR3aa: CASSWTGFYGYTF
v_gene: TRBV5-4; len: 14; d_gene: NA; abundance: NA; j_gene: TRBJ1-2; CDR3nt: TGTGCCAGCAGCTTGGGGACAAACAACTATGGCTACACCTTC; CDR3aa: CASSLGTNNYGYTF
v_gene: TRBV5-5; len: 16; d_gene: NA; abundance: few; j_gene: TRBJ2-2; CDR3nt: TGTGCCAGCACCCCCCGGGGGTTCCGGTCGACCGGGGAGCTGTTTTTT; CDR3aa: CASTPRGFRSTGELFF
v_gene: TRBV5-8; len: 14; d_gene: TRBD1; abundance: NA; j_gene: TRBJ2-7; CDR3nt: TGTGCCAGCTGGGAGCCGGGACAGGACTACGAGCAGTACTTC; CDR3aa: CASWEPGQDYEQYF
v_gene: TRBV29-1; len: 12; d_gene: TRBD1; abundance: few; j_gene: TRBJ2-7; CDR3nt: TGCAGCGGGAGACAGGGAGTCGGTGAGCAGTACTTC; CDR3aa: CSGRQGVGEQYF
v_gene: TRBV2; len: 15; d_gene: NA; abundance: NA; j_gene: TRBJ2-1; CDR3nt: TGTGCCAGCAGCGCCGGGGTAAGCTCCTACAATGAGCAGTTCTTC; CDR3aa: CASSAGVSSYNEQFF
v_gene: TRBV27; len: 14; d_gene: TRBD1; abundance: NA; j_gene: TRBJ1-1; CDR3nt: TGTGCCAGCAGTCGCCGGACAGGGTACACTGAAGCTTTCTTT; CDR3aa: CASSRRTGYTEAFF
v_gene: TRBV7-2; len: 15; d_gene: NA; abundance: NA; j_gene: TRBJ1-1; CDR3nt: TGTGCCAGCAGCTCTCGACAGGCGTTGAACACTGAAGCTTTCTTT; CDR3aa: CASSSRQALNTEAFF
v_gene: TRBV11-2; len: 13; d_gene: NA; abundance: once; j_gene: TRBJ1-1; CDR3nt: TGTGCCAGCAGCTTAGACCGGGTAGCTGAAGCTTTCTTT; CDR3aa: CASSLDRVAEAFF
v_gene: TRBV11-2; len: 15; d_gene: NA; abundance: once; j_gene: TRBJ2-5; CDR3nt: TGTGCCAGCAGCTTAGTGGGGGCCTTTCAAGAGACCCAGTACTTC; CDR3aa: CASSLVGAFQETQYF
v_gene: TRBV9; len: 17; d_gene: TRBD1; abundance: NA; j_gene: TRBJ1-1; CDR3nt: TGTGCCAGCAGCGTAGGAGGGACAGGGGGGTTGAACACTGAAGCTTTCTTT; CDR3aa: CASSVGGTGGLNTEAFF
v_gene: TRBV7-9; len: 15; d_gene: NA; abundance: few; j_gene: TRBJ2-7; CDR3nt: TGTGCCAGCAGCTTAGATGAAAGTAGGGGTTCCGAGCAGTACTTC; CDR3aa: CASSLDESRGSEQYF
v_gene: TRBV30; len: 12; d_gene: NA; abundance: NA; j_gene: TRBJ1-1; CDR3nt: TGTGCCTGGAGCCACGGGAACACTGAAGCTTTCTTT; CDR3aa: CAWSHGNTEAFF
v_gene: TRBV30; len: 15; d_gene: TRBD1; abundance: NA; j_gene: TRBJ1-2; CDR3nt: TGTGCCTGGAGTCGAGGGGCAGGGGGTCCCTATGGCTACACCTTC; CDR3aa: CAWSRGAGGPYGYTF
v_gene: TRBV30; len: 11; d_gene: NA; abundance: NA; j_gene: TRBJ1-1; CDR3nt: TGTGCCTGGAGCCTCAGGGGCTTAGCTTTCTTT; CDR3aa: CAWSLRGLAFF
v_gene: TRBV12-3/TRBV12-4; len: 13; d_gene: NA; abundance: once; j_gene: TRBJ1-1; CDR3nt: TGTGCCAGCAGTTTGGGCCCGAACACTGAAGCTTTCTTT; CDR3aa: CASSLGPNTEAFF
v_gene: TRBV5-8; len: 15; d_gene: NA; abundance: NA; j_gene: TRBJ1-5; CDR3nt: TGTGCCAGCAGCAAGGGACTGCTGACTGGGCAGCCCCAGCATTTT; CDR3aa: CASSKGLLTGQPQHF
v_gene: TRBV11-2; len: 14; d_gene: TRBD1; abundance: NA; j_gene: TRBJ1-2; CDR3nt: TGTGCCAGCACCCCGCCGGACAGGGGGAATGGCTACACCTTC; CDR3aa: CASTPPDRGNGYTF
v_gene: TRBV5-5; len: 16; d_gene: TRBD1; abundance: NA; j_gene: TRBJ1-5; CDR3nt: TGTGCCAGCAGCTGGGGGACAGGGAACGGCAATCAGCCCCAGCATTTT; CDR3aa: CASSWGTGNGNQPQHF
v_gene: TRBV6-6; len: 14; d_gene: TRBD1; abundance: NA; j_gene: TRBJ1-5; CDR3nt: TGTGCCAGCAGGGGACAGGGGGCGAATCAGCCCCAGCATTTT; CDR3aa: CASRGQGANQPQHF
v_gene: TRBV4-1; len: 16; d_gene: TRBD1; abundance: NA; j_gene: TRBJ2-7; CDR3nt: TGCGCCAGCAGCCAAGGTTCGGGACAGGGTACCTACGAGCAGTACTTC; CDR3aa: CASSQGSGQGTYEQYF
v_gene: TRBV4-1; len: 18; d_gene: TRBD1; abundance: NA; j_gene: TRBJ2-5; CDR3nt: TGCGCCAGCAGCCAAGCGGGACAGGGGTCCGGGGGGCAAGAGACCCAGTACTTC; CDR3aa: CASSQAGQGSGGQETQYF
v_gene: TRBV6-5; len: 14; d_gene: NA; abundance: NA; j_gene: TRBJ1-3; CDR3nt: TGTGCCAGCAGTACAGGGAGCTCTGGAAACACCATATATTTT; CDR3aa: CASSTGSSGNTIYF
v_gene: TRBV6-5; len: 15; d_gene: TRBD1; abundance: NA; j_gene: TRBJ1-2; CDR3nt: TGTGCCAGCACCCTCGTCGCGGGAGGGGGCCGCCGCTACACCTTC; CDR3aa: CASTLVAGGGRRYTF
v_gene: TRBV7-9; len: 15; d_gene: TRBD1; abundance: NA; j_gene: TRBJ2-7; CDR3nt: TGTGCCAGCAGCTTCGGGACAGGGAAGTCCTACGAGCAGTACTTC; CDR3aa: CASSFGTGKSYEQYF
v_gene: TRBV28; len: 15; d_gene: TRBD1; abundance: NA; j_gene: TRBJ1-2; CDR3nt: TGTGCCAGCAGTTTGGTGAACAGGGGCCACTATGGCTACACCTTC; CDR3aa: CASSLVNRGHYGYTF
v_gene: TRBV6-5; len: 15; d_gene: TRBD1; abundance: NA; j_gene: TRBJ2-7; CDR3nt: TGTGCCAGCAGTCGACCCGGGACAGGGGAAGGCGAGCAGTACTTC; CDR3aa: CASSRPGTGEGEQYF
v_gene: TRBV28; len: 14; d_gene: TRBD1; abundance: NA; j_gene: TRBJ2-7; CDR3nt: TGTGCCAGCAGCCGAAGGACAGGAGCCTACGAGCAGTACTTC; CDR3aa: CASSRRTGAYEQYF